This T cell receptor (beta chain) is drawn from a study of human T cells and chemical hapten exposure. Time point meaning: patch test 3, about 24 weeks after DPC sensitization. Treatment denoted: therapeutic diphenylcyclopropenone sensitization with weekly scalp DPC. Only a few counts were recorded for this clonotype. The CDR3 totals 14 residues. Germline values: CDR1 LGHNA, CDR2 YNFKEQ. With V trimmed by 0 bases and J by 5 bases, 2 bases remained unmatched. TCRdb processed the RACE reads anew with MiXCR; each CDR3 protein has one entry. The repertoire holds about 170,000 distinct CDR3 sequences, with around a quarter as singletons.

The rearrangement joins TRBV4-2 to TRBJ1-2, with 8 bases fitting TRBD1. The specimen comprised whole blood, sampled in connection with sensitization to the hapten diphenylcyclopropenone (DPC). This TCR derives from a woman aged 18-29 years with alopecia areata. Some clones in this sample may be carry-over from other donors' samples. The CDR3 loop reads CASSQDDRGYGYTF. The CDR3 DNA reads TGTGCCAGCAGCCAAGATGACAGGGGATATGGCTACACCTTC.